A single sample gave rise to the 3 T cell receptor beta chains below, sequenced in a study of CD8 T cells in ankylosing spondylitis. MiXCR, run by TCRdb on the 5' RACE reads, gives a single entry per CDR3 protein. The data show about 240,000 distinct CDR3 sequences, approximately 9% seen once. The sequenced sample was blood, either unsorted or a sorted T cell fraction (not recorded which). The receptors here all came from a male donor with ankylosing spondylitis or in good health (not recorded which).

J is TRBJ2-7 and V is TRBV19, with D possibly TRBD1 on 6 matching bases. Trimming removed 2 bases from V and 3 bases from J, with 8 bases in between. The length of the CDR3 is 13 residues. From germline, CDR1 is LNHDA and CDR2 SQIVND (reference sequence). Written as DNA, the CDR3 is TGTGCCAGTAGTATACTGGACAGCTACGAGCAGTACTTC. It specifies CASSILDSYEQYF.

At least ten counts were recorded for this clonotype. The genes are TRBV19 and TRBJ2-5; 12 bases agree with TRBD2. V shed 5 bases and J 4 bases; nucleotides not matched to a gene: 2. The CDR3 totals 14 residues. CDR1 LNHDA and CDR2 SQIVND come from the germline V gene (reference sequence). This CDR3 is CASSATSGGETQYF. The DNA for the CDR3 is TGTGCCAGTAGTGCGACTAGCGGGGGAGAGACCCAGTACTTC.

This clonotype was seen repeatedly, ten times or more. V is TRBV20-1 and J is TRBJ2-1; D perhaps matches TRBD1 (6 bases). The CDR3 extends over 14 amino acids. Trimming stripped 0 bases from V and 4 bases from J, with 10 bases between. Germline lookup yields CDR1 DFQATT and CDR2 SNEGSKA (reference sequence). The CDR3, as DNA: TGCAGTGCTAGAGAACAGGGTGGATACAATGAGCAGTTCTTC. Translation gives CSAREQGGYNEQFF.